Each of the 5 T cell receptor beta chains below was sequenced from the same sample in a study of identical twins. TCRdb ran MiXCR on the 5' RACE reads and lists one entry per CDR3 protein. The data contain about 890,000 distinct CDR3 sequences, around 12% of them singletons. This sample also appeared in a second study, on yellow fever vaccine responses in identical twins.

The sample comprised PBMCs. Receptor source: a young woman in good health.

This clonotype was counted a few times. The rearrangement uses TRBV15 and TRBJ2-2; 8 bases match TRBD2. Per germline, CDR1 LNHNV and CDR2 YYDKDF (reference sequence). V lost 3 bases to trimming and J lost 4 bases; unmatched junction nucleotides: 10. The CDR3 spans 17 residues. This chain's CDR3 is CATSRELLAVRTGELFF. The CDR3 nucleotides are TGTGCCACCAGCAGGGAATTACTAGCGGTGCGCACCGGGGAGCTGTTTTTT.

Many counts were recorded for this clonotype. This rearrangement joins TRBV24-1 to TRBJ2-1; D not certain. Trimming stripped 3 bases from V and 2 bases from J, with 1 base between. Looked up from germline, CDR1 is KGHDR and CDR2 is SFDVKD. The CDR3 extends over 12 amino acids. CDR3 sequence reads: CATSDAYNEQFF. In DNA form, the CDR3 reads TGTGCCACCAGTGATGCCTACAATGAGCAGTTCTTC.

CDR3 in DNA: TGCGCCAGCAGCCCGGACAGTACCTTCTATGGCTACACCTTC. Its protein product is CASSPDSTFYGYTF. The chain joins TRBV5-1 to TRBJ1-2; D is possibly TRBD1 (6 bases). CDR1 is SGHRS and CDR2 is YFSETQ in the germline V gene. This CDR3 is 14 amino acids long. V was trimmed by 4 bases and J by 4 bases, leaving 14 bases between them.

This clonotype was seen more than once but under ten times. The V and J genes are TRBV10-3 and TRBJ2-2; D is unresolved. Per germline, CDR1 ENHRY and CDR2 SYGVKD. The V and J ends lost 5 bases and 5 bases respectively, with 12 bases between them. CDR3 size: 14 residues. CDR3 residues: CAISFRLGTGELFF. Here the CDR3 DNA reads TGTGCCATCAGTTTTCGACTGGGGACCGGGGAGCTGTTTTTT.

This clonotype occurred many times. This sequence joins TRBV4-2 and TRBJ1-1, with a possible D match to TRBD1 (5 bases). This CDR3 region has 13 residues. Trimming shortened V by 3 bases and J by 4 bases, and 9 bases separated the two germline ends. Germline CDR1 reads LGHNA; CDR2 reads YNFKEQ. The CDR3 protein is CASSQGGTTEAFF. The DNA for the CDR3 is TGTGCCAGCAGCCAGGGGGGAACCACTGAAGCTTTCTTT.